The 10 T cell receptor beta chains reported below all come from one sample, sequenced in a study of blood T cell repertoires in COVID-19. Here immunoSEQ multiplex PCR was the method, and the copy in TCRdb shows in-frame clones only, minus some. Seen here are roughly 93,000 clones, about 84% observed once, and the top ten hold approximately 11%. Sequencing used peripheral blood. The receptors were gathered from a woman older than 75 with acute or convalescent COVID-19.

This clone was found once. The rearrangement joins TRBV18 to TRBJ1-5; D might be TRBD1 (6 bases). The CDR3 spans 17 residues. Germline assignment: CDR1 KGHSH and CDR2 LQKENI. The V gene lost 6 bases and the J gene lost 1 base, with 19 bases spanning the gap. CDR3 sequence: CASSQAPGGASNQPQHF. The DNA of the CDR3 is TGTGCCAGCTCCCAAGCCCCGGGGGGGGCGAGCAATCAGCCCCAGCATTTT.

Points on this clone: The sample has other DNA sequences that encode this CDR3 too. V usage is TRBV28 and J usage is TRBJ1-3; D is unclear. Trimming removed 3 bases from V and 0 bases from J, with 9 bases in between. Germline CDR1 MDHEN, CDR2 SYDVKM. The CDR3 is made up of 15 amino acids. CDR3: CASSLWRVSGNTIYF. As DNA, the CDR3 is TGTGCCAGCAGTTTGTGGCGGGTCTCTGGAAACACCATATATTTT.

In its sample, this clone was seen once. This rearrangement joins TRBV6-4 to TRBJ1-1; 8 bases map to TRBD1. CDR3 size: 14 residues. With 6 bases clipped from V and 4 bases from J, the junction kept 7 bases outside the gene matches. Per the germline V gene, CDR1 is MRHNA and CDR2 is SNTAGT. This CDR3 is CASSANDRGTEAFF. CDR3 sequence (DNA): TGTGCCAGCAGCGCAAACGACAGGGGCACTGAAGCTTTCTTT.

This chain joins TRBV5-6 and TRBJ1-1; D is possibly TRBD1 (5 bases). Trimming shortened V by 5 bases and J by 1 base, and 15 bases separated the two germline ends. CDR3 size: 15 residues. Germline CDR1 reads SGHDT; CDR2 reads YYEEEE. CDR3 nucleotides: TGTGCCAGCAGTTCCTCCTTGACAGCGAACACTGAAGCTTTCTTT. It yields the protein CASSSSLTANTEAFF.

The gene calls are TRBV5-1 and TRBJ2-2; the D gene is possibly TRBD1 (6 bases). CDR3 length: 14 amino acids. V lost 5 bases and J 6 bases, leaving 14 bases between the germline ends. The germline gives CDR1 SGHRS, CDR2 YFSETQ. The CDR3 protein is CASRVDRNSGELFF. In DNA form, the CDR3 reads TGCGCCAGCAGAGTAGACAGGAATTCCGGGGAGCTGTTTTTT.

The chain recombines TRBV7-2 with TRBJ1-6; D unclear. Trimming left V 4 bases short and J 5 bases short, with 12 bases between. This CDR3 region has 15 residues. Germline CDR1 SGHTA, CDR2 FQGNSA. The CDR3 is CASSSTSRHNSPLHF. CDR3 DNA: TGTGCCAGCAGCTCGACATCCAGACATAATTCACCCCTCCACTTT.

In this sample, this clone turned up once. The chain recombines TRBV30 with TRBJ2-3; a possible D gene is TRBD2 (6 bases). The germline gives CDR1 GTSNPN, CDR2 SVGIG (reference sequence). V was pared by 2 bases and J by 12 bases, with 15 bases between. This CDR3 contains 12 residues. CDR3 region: CAWSPSERAQYF. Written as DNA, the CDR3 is TGTGCCTGGAGTCCCTCGGAGCGGGCCCAGTATTTT.

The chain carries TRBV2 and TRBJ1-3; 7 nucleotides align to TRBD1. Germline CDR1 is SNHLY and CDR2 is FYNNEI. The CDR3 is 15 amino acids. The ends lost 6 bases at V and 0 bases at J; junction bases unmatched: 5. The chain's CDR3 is CASSLDRVSGNTIYF. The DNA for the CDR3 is TGTGCCAGCAGCCTCGACAGGGTCTCTGGAAACACCATATATTTT.

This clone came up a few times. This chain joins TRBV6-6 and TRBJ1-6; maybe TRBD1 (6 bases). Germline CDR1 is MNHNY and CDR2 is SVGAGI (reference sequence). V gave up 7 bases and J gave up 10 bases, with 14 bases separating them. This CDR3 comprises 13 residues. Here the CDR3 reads CASTQQGGSPLHF. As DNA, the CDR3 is TGTGCCAGCACTCAACAGGGCGGATCACCCCTCCACTTT.

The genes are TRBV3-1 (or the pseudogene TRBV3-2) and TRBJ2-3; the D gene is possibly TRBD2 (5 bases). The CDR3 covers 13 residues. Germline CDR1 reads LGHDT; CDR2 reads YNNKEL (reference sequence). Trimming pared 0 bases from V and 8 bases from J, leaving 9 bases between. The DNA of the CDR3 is TGTGCCAGCAGCCAAGATAGGCGGGCTACGCAGTATTTT. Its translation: CASSQDRRATQYF.